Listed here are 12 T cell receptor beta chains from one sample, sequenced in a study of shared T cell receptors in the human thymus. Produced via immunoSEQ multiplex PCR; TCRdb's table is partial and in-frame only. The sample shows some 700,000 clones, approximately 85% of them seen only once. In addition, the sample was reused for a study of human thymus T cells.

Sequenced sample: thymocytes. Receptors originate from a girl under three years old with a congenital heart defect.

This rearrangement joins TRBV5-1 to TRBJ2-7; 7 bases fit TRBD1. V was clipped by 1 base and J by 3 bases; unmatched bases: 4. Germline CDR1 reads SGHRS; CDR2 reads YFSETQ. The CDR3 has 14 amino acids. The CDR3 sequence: CASSLTGANYEQYF. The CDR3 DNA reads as TGCGCCAGCAGCTTGACAGGGGCCAACTACGAGCAGTACTTC.

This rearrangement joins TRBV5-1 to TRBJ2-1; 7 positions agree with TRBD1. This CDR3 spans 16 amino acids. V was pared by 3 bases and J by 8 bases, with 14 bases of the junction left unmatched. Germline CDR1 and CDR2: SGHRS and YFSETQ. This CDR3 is CASSSLPSYRGDEQFF. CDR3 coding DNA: TGCGCCAGCAGCTCCCTCCCGTCCTACAGGGGAGATGAGCAGTTCTTC.

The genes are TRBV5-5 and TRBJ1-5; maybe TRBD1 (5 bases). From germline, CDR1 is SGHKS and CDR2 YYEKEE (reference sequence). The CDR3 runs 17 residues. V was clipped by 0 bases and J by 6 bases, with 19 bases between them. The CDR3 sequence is CASSLDISGGGCQPQHF. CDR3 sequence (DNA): TGTGCCAGCAGCTTGGATATCTCCGGGGGGGGATGTCAGCCCCAGCATTTT.

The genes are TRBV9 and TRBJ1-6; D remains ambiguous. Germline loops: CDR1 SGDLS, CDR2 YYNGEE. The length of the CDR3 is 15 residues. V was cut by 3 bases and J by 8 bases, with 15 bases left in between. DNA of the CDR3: TGTGCCAGCAGCGGTACTAGGAACAGAGATTCACCCCTCCACTTT. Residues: CASSGTRNRDSPLHF.

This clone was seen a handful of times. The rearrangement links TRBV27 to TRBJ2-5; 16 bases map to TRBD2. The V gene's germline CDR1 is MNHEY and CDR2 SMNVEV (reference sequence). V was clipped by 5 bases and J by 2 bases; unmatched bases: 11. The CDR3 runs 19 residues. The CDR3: CASSQTGTSGGGRQETQYF. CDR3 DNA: TGTGCCAGCAGTCAAACCGGGACTAGCGGGGGGGGGAGGCAAGAGACCCAGTACTTC.

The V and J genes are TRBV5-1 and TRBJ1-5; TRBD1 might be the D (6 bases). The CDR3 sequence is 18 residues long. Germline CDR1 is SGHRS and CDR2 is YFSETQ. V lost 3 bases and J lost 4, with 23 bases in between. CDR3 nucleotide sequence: TGCGCCAGCAGCTCCCCGGGACACCTTTCGAGGGGTAATCAGCCCCAGCATTTT. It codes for CASSSPGHLSRGNQPQHF.

The CDR3 sequence: CASSYRVNEAFF. In nucleotides, the CDR3 is TGTGCCAGCAGTTACAGGGTAAATGAAGCTTTCTTT. The chain recombines TRBV5-6 with TRBJ1-1; perhaps TRBD1 as D (6 bases). The length of the CDR3 is 12 residues. From germline, CDR1 is SGHDT and CDR2 YYEEEE. V dropped 5 bases and J dropped 7 bases, with 12 bases sitting between them. Using reference TRBV5-6 and TRBJ1-1 for the parts outside the CDR3, the full variable domain is DAGVTQSPTHLIKTRGQQVTLRCSPKSGHDTVSWYQQALGQGPQFIFQYYEEEERQRGNFPDRFSGHQFPNYSSELNVNALLLGDSALYLCASSYRVNEAFFGQGTRLTVV.

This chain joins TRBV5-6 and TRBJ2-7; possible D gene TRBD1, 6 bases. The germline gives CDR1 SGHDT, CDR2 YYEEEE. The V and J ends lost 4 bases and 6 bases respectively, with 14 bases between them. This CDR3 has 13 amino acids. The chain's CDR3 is CASSHGDTTEQYF. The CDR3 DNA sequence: TGTGCCAGCAGCCACGGGGACACCACCGAGCAGTACTTC. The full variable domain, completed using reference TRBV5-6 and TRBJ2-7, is DAGVTQSPTHLIKTRGQQVTLRCSPKSGHDTVSWYQQALGQGPQFIFQYYEEEERQRGNFPDRFSGHQFPNYSSELNVNALLLGDSALYLCASSHGDTTEQYFGPGTRLTVT.

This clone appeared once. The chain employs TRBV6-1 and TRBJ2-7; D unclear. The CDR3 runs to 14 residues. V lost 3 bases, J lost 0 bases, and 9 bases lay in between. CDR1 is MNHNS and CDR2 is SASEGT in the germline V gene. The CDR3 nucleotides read TGTGCCAGCAGTGAGAGGTTAAGCTCCTACGAGCAGTACTTC. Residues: CASSERLSSYEQYF.

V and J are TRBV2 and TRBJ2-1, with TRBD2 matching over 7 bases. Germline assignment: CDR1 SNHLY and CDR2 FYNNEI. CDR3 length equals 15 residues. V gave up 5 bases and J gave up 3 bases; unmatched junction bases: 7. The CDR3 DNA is TGTGCCAGCAGTAGGGGACTACGTCTCTACAATGAGCAGTTCTTC. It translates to CASSRGLRLYNEQFF.

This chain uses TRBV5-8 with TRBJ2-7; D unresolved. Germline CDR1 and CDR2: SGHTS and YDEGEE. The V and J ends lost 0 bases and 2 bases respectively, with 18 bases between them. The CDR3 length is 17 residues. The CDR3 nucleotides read TGTGCCAGCAGCTTGGTAGTCAGGTCGGTAATTCCCTACGAGCAGTACTTC. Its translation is CASSLVVRSVIPYEQYF.

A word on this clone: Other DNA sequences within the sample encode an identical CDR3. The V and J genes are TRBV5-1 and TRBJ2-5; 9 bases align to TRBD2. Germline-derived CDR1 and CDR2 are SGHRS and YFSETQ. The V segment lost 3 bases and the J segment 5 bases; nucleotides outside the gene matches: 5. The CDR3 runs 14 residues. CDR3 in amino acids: CASSWRGGGETQYF. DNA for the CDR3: TGCGCCAGCAGCTGGCGGGGGGGCGGCGAGACCCAGTACTTC.